Shown below are 18 T cell receptor beta chains from a single sample sequenced in a study of T-cell memory formation after mild COVID-19. TCRdb independently ran MiXCR on the 5' RACE reads; one entry per CDR3 protein. The sample holds approximately 400,000 distinct CDR3 sequences, 20% to 25% seen once. Sequenced material: PBMCs or a T cell subset sorted from them (not recorded which). These receptors came from an adult woman who had mild COVID-19 (a few samples of this study predate the infection). Cell type and time point are not known.

This sequence joins TRBV7-3 and TRBJ2-6, with no clear D. Germline lookup yields CDR1 SGHTA and CDR2 FQGTGA. The ends were cut back, 5 bases at V and 0 bases at J, with 8 bases in the middle. The CDR3 has 15 residues. The CDR3 loop is CASSIQSSGANVLTF. The CDR3 DNA follows: TGTGCCAGCAGCATACAGAGCTCTGGGGCCAACGTCCTGACTTTC. Using reference TRBV7-3 and TRBJ2-6 for the parts outside the CDR3, the full variable domain is GAGVSQTPSNKVTEKGKYVELRCDPISGHTALYWYRQSLGQGPEFLIYFQGTGAADDSGLPNDRFFAVRPEGSVSTLKIQRTERGDSAVYLCASSIQSSGANVLTFGAGSRLTVL.

The chain has TRBV5-6 and TRBJ1-5, with 9 bases fitting TRBD1. The CDR3 is made up of 16 amino acids. Germline CDR1 SGHDT, CDR2 YYEEEE. The junction had 5 bases not matched to a gene; V was cut back by 4 bases and J by 0 bases. The CDR3 DNA reads as TGTGCCAGCAGCGCCCGGACAGGGGATAGCAATCAGCCCCAGCATTTT. This sequence encodes CASSARTGDSNQPQHF.

This clonotype was detected only a few times. The chain carries TRBV7-9 and TRBJ2-7, with 10 bases matching TRBD1. Germline V gene data show CDR1 as SEHNR and CDR2 as FQNEAQ (reference sequence). The CDR3 totals 17 residues. J was trimmed by 4 bases and V by 5 bases; bases with no gene match: 14. This chain's CDR3 is CASSQRRDRGTSYEQYF. CDR3 sequence (DNA): TGTGCCAGCAGCCAACGCCGGGACAGGGGAACGAGTTACGAGCAGTACTTC.

The chain carries TRBV20-1 and TRBJ1-6, with 11 positions matching TRBD1. CDR3 length: 15 residues. The junction had 6 bases not matched to a gene; V was cut back by 3 bases and J by 8 bases. CDR1 and CDR2 from the germline V gene are DFQATT and SNEGSKA (reference sequence). CDR3 coding DNA: TGCAGTGCTAGTTGGACAGGGGGCATCGATTCACCCCTCCACTTT. It is translated as CSASWTGGIDSPLHF.

This clonotype came up a few times. This chain uses TRBV5-1 with TRBJ2-1, with 8 bases lining up with TRBD1. The CDR3 consists of 15 residues. Trimming at V came to 7 bases and at J to 3 bases, leaving 9 bases not matched to a gene. Germline assignment: CDR1 SGHRS and CDR2 YFSETQ. The CDR3 bases are TGCGCCAGCTGCTCTGGGGACAGGAGCTACAATGAGCAGTTCTTC. Protein: CASCSGDRSYNEQFF. Full variable domain (missing parts from reference TRBV5-1 and TRBJ2-1): KAGVTQTPRYLIKTRGQQVTLSCSPISGHRSVSWYQQTPGQGLQFLFEYFSETQRNKGNFPGRFSGRQFSNSRSEMNVSTLELGDSALYLCASCSGDRSYNEQFFGPGTRLTVL.

CDR3: CASSFGQTDYGYTF. CDR3 nucleotides: TGTGCCAGCAGTTTCGGACAGACCGACTATGGCTACACCTTC. This sequence joins TRBV27 and TRBJ1-2; TRBD1 is a possible D gene (6 bases). Germline V gives CDR1 MNHEY, CDR2 SMNVEV (reference sequence). CDR3 size: 14 residues. V was shortened by 3 bases and J by 3 bases, with 11 bases between the two germline ends.

The chain recombines TRBV20-1 with TRBJ1-5; 7 bases line up with TRBD1. Germline assignment: CDR1 DFQATT and CDR2 SNEGSKA (reference sequence). V lost 4 bases and J lost 0; bases outside the gene matches: 0. The CDR3 consists of 13 residues. CDR3 region: CSAKGASNQPQHF. CDR3 coding DNA: TGCAGTGCTAAGGGGGCTAGCAATCAGCCCCAGCATTTT.

In its sample, this clonotype was seen a few times. The chain couples TRBV7-2 to TRBJ2-1; 8 bases agree with TRBD2. There are 16 residues in the CDR3. The V and J ends lost 6 bases and 3 bases, in that order; junction bases with no gene match: 10. CDR1 SGHTA and CDR2 FQGNSA come from the germline V gene. The CDR3 nucleotides read TGTGCCAGCAGTCCCACCGGGACTAGGATCTACAATGAGCAGTTCTTC. This sequence encodes CASSPTGTRIYNEQFF.

The chain combines TRBV4-1 with TRBJ2-1, with 10 bases aligning to TRBD2. The CDR3 sequence is 19 residues long. CDR1 and CDR2 from the germline V gene are MGHRA and YSYEKL. J gave up 1 base and V 1 base, and 10 bases lay outside the gene matches. The chain's CDR3 is CASSQVGIAGGPSYNEQFF. DNA for the CDR3: TGCGCCAGCAGCCAAGTCGGGATAGCGGGGGGCCCATCCTACAATGAGCAGTTCTTC.

This clonotype was recorded a few times. The chain has TRBV2 and TRBJ2-5; D perhaps matches TRBD2 (7 bases). The CDR3 has 14 amino acids. The V gene lost 7 bases and the J gene lost 1 base, with 13 bases spanning the gap. CDR1 is SNHLY and CDR2 is FYNNEI in the germline V gene. The CDR3 region is CASIRGAFQETQYF. The CDR3, as DNA: TGTGCCAGCATCCGGGGGGCCTTCCAAGAGACCCAGTACTTC.

This chain links TRBV9 with TRBJ2-7; no firm D call. This CDR3 is 12 amino acids long. Germline-derived CDR1 and CDR2 are SGDLS and YYNGEE. Trimming pared 4 bases from V and 6 bases from J, leaving 11 bases between. CDR3 coding DNA: TGTGCCAGCAGCCCCCACACGGGCGAGCAGTACTTC. Its protein product is CASSPHTGEQYF.

In this sample, this clonotype turned up a few times. CDR3 region: CASRTSGAFNEQFF. The DNA of the CDR3 is TGCGCCAGCAGAACTAGCGGGGCCTTCAATGAGCAGTTCTTC. The chain uses TRBV5-1 and TRBJ2-1; 10 bases line up with TRBD2. V shed 5 bases, J shed 6 bases, and the junction held 5 bases outside the gene matches. Germline V gene lookup returns CDR1 SGHRS and CDR2 YFSETQ. The CDR3 is 14 residues long.

V and J are TRBV20-1 and TRBJ2-5; no clear D gene. Germline values: CDR1 DFQATT, CDR2 SNEGSKA (reference sequence). The ends were cut back, 0 bases at V and 3 bases at J, with 11 bases in the middle. The CDR3 covers 14 residues. CDR3 sequence reads: CSARDPTAEETQYF. The CDR3 DNA follows: TGCAGTGCTAGAGATCCGACCGCGGAAGAGACCCAGTACTTC.

The chain combines TRBV6-2 or TRBV6-3 with TRBJ2-2, with 7 bases that match TRBD1. V dropped 6 bases and J dropped 1; count of bases not matched to a gene: 5. Germline V gene lookup returns CDR1 MNHEY and CDR2 SVGEGT. The CDR3 contains 15 residues. The DNA of the CDR3 is TGTGCCAGCAGAACCGGGACAGTGAACACCGGGGAGCTGTTTTTT. It specifies CASRTGTVNTGELFF.

This clonotype was seen more than once but under ten times. This chain uses TRBV5-1 with TRBJ2-5; D call uncertain. Trimming pared 2 bases from V and 0 bases from J, leaving 8 bases between. Germline CDR1 reads SGHRS; CDR2 reads YFSETQ. The length of the CDR3 is 14 residues. The CDR3 sequence is CASSLGVNQETQYF. In DNA, the CDR3 is TGCGCCAGCAGCTTAGGAGTAAACCAAGAGACCCAGTACTTC.

A single count supports this clonotype. The chain combines TRBV4-1 with TRBJ2-2, with D possibly matching TRBD2 (5 bases). This CDR3 region has 17 residues. With 1 base removed from V and 0 bases from J, the gap between germline ends came to 12 bases. Germline assignment: CDR1 MGHRA and CDR2 YSYEKL. CDR3: CASSQAGLIANTGELFF. The DNA of the CDR3 is TGCGCCAGCAGCCAAGCGGGGTTGATCGCGAACACCGGGGAGCTGTTTTTT.

This clonotype occurred a few times. The chain carries TRBV5-8 and TRBJ2-1, with 11 bases identical to TRBD2. The CDR3 runs 15 residues. V was pared by 5 bases and J by 9 bases, with 10 bases of the junction left unmatched. Germline loops: CDR1 SGHTS, CDR2 YDEGEE. The CDR3 region has the DNA TGTGCCAGCAGTCTTACTAGCGGGAGTTCCTTTGAGCAGTTCTTC. It translates to CASSLTSGSSFEQFF.

The genes are TRBV19 and TRBJ2-1, with TRBD2 identical over 14 bases. The V gene's germline CDR1 is LNHDA and CDR2 SQIVND (reference sequence). V trimming: 5 bases; J trimming: 9 bases; junction bases outside the gene matches: 9. The CDR3 has 16 amino acids. The CDR3: CASSAGLAGGQGEQFF. CDR3 DNA: TGTGCCAGTAGTGCCGGACTAGCGGGGGGCCAAGGTGAGCAGTTCTTC.